This T cell receptor beta chain was observed in a study of CD8 T cells in Susac syndrome. V was pared by 7 bases and J by 4 bases, with 13 bases between. The germline V gene encodes CDR1 MGHDK and CDR2 SYGVNS. The CDR3 contains 13 residues. The patients with Susac syndrome satisfied recently defined diagnostic criteria for either definite or probable disease. RNA was extracted with the RNeasy kit, and a quantity of roughly 0.5 to 1 ug was reverse transcribed using random hexamers. TCR beta CDR3 was amplified by immunoSEQ multiplex PCR. This amplification extended across 54 Vbeta and 13 Jbeta segments. Each CDR3 protein gets one entry after TCRdb re-called the immunoSEQ multiplex PCR reads with MiXCR. The sample holds around 150,000 distinct CDR3 sequences, around 95% seen once.

This clonotype originated in a human donor with Susac syndrome. The rearrangement joins TRBV25-1 to TRBJ1-1; D remains unclear. Sequencing was carried out using CD4+ T cells from PBMCs. The CDR3 protein is CASTEPTGTEAFF. The CDR3 DNA sequence: TGTGCCAGCACCGAGCCAACGGGCACTGAAGCTTTCTTT.